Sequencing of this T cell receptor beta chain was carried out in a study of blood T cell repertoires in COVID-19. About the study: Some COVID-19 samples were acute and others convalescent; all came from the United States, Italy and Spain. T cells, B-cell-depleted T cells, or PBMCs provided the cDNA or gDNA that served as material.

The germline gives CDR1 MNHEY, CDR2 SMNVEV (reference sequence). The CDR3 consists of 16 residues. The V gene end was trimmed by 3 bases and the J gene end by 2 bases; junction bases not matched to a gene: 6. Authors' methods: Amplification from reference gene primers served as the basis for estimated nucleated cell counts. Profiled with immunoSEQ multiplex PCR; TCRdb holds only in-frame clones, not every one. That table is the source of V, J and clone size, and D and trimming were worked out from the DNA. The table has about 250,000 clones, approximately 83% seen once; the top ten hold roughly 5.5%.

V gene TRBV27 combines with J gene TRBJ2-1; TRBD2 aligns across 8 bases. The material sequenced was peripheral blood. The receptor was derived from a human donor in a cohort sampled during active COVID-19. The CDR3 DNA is TGTGCCAGCAGTTTGCGGGGGGCGCTACCCTACAATGAGCAGTTCTTC. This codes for CASSLRGALPYNEQFF.